Presented here are 11 T cell receptor beta chains from one specimen sequenced in a study of T-cell reconstitution after alpha-beta-depleted transplantation in children (dated by TCRdb to between 2015 and 2016). What this sample's treatment or condition label stands for: allogeneic hematopoietic cell transplantation with graft depleted of TCRalphabeta T cells and CD19 B cells. The library was built by means of PCR. The instrument was an Illumina HiSeq 2500. TCR library preparation used molecular barcoding, with unique molecular identifiers applied to normalize quantification of the TCRbeta repertoire. The raw public reads went through TCRdb reprocessing: fastp at Q25, MiXCR clone calling, in-frame beta chains kept. Identical CDR3 proteins give one entry, which carries the most common genes and DNA. This sample gives a few hundred thousand distinct CDR3 sequences in total; 20% to 30% of them show up just once. The top ten constitute around a third of the sample.

The material was PBMCs, obtained before TCRalphabeta/CD19-depleted stem cell transplant. These TCRs come from a boy in the first two years of life with Wiskott-Aldrich syndrome, due to receive a stem cell transplant.

The chain uses TRBV12-3 or TRBV12-4 and TRBJ2-1; D unclear. This CDR3 is built from 15 residues. V was trimmed by 6 bases and J by 4 bases, leaving 16 bases between them. DNA for the CDR3: TGTGCCAGCAGCCCAGGTAGACTTTCTTACAATGAGCAGTTCTTC. Protein product: CASSPGRLSYNEQFF.

Details on this clonotype: The DNA is left out, because the CDR3 cannot be placed on it with certainty; the CDR3 is given as TCRdb lists it. The chain recombines TRBV12-3 or TRBV12-4 with TRBJ2-5; TRBD1, the table's D call, lacks a check against the DNA. Including both end residues, the CDR3 is 13 amino acids long. CDR3 in amino acids: CASSSSGGRTQYF.

The rearrangement joins TRBV6-1 to TRBJ2-7; D is unclear. Looked up from germline, CDR1 is MNHNS and CDR2 is SASEGT. Trimming stripped 2 bases from V and 3 bases from J, with 11 bases between. CDR3 length equals 14 residues. CDR3 bases: TGTGCCAGCAGTGAACTCCCGGACCACTACGAGCAGTACTTC. This translates into CASSELPDHYEQYF.

The chain uses TRBV25-1 and TRBJ1-2; 12 nucleotides match TRBD1. J lost 2 bases, V lost 1 base, and 2 bases had no gene match. The CDR3 is 16 residues long. CDR1 is MGHDK and CDR2 is SYGVNS in the germline V gene. CDR3 nucleotides: TGTGCCAGCAGTGAATCAGGGACAGGGGGCAACTATGGCTACACCTTC. Translating it yields CASSESGTGGNYGYTF.

The chain links TRBV5-4 to TRBJ2-7; 9 bases fit TRBD2. This CDR3 comprises 15 residues. The trim removed 1 base at V and 2 bases at J, leaving 4 bases unmatched. Germline V gene sequence: CDR1 SGHNT, CDR2 YYREEE (reference sequence). This CDR3 reads CASSLRLADTYEQYF. CDR3 sequence (DNA): TGTGCCAGCAGCTTGAGACTAGCGGATACCTACGAGCAGTACTTC. The whole variable domain, filled in from reference TRBV5-4 and TRBJ2-7, reads ETGVTQSPTHLIKTRGQQVTLRCSSQSGHNTVSWYQQALGQGPQFIFQYYREEENGRGNFPPRFSGLQFPNYSSELNVNALELDDSALYLCASSLRLADTYEQYFGPGTRLTVT.

The chain uses TRBV20-1 and TRBJ2-7; 7 positions match TRBD2. The CDR3 is 13 amino acids. Trimming took 5 bases from V and 0 from J; bases not matched to a gene: 4. Germline-derived CDR1 and CDR2 are DFQATT and SNEGSKA (reference sequence). The CDR3 DNA reads TGCAGTGCTCCGCTAGCGGTCTCCTACGAGCAGTACTTC. Translated, it gives CSAPLAVSYEQYF.

The rearrangement uses TRBV20-1 and TRBJ2-1; 7 bases map to TRBD2. Germline CDR1 reads DFQATT; CDR2 reads SNEGSKA (reference sequence). This CDR3 comprises 13 residues. J was trimmed by 8 bases and V by 4 bases; bases with no gene match: 8. The CDR3 sequence: CSATAGVRYEQFF. CDR3 sequence (DNA): TGCAGTGCTACGGCGGGAGTGCGGTATGAGCAGTTCTTC.

The chain is built from TRBV12-3 or TRBV12-4 and TRBJ2-1; 10 bases are shared with TRBD2. The CDR3 covers 15 residues. Losses at the gene ends were 6 bases for V and 4 bases for J; bases not matched to a gene: 6. In DNA form, the CDR3 reads TGTGCCAGCAGCCCTAGCGGGAGTGCGTACAATGAGCAGTTCTTC. Translated, it gives CASSPSGSAYNEQFF.

This clonotype was detected only once. The chain recombines TRBV19 with TRBJ1-4; D is undetermined. V was shortened by 8 bases and J by 4 bases, with 8 bases between the two germline ends. The CDR3 has 12 residues. CDR1 and CDR2 (germline): LNHDA, SQIVND (reference sequence). The CDR3 here is CASRQINEKLFF. The DNA for the CDR3 is TGTGCCAGTCGGCAGATTAATGAAAAACTGTTTTTT.

V usage is TRBV12-3 or TRBV12-4 and J usage is TRBJ2-1; D perhaps matches TRBD1 (5 bases). The V gene lost 1 base and the J gene lost 7 bases, with 14 bases spanning the gap. The CDR3 consists of 15 residues. The CDR3 region has the DNA TGTGCCAGCAGTTTAGAAGTAATGGGGCGAAATGAGCAGTTCTTC. This sequence encodes CASSLEVMGRNEQFF.

This clonotype was seen many times. J is TRBJ2-3 and V is TRBV5-1; D is undetermined. The V end lost 1 base, the J end lost 1 base, and 4 bases lay between the germline ends. The CDR3 is 13 residues long. Germline V lookup: CDR1 SGHRS, CDR2 YFSETQ. The CDR3 nucleotides read TGCGCCAGCAGCTTGTGGGGCACAGATACGCAGTATTTT. It yields the protein CASSLWGTDTQYF.